The 29 T cell receptor beta chains below come from one sample, sequenced in a study of blood T cells in healthy people across ages (dated by TCRdb to between 2015 and 2017). Receptors were amplified or captured by 5' RACE. Reads for this sample came from an Illumina HiSeq 2500. The second PCR ran for about 7 to 11 cycles and used a J-beta primer mix along with a sample-barcoded 5' primer. TCRdb reprocessed the public reads (quality trimming at Q25 with fastp, clone calling with MiXCR) and kept in-frame beta chains. Rows with one shared CDR3 protein collapse into an entry with the most common genes and DNA. The sample table lists some 1,000,000 distinct CDR3 sequences, under 30% of them with a count of one. The biggest ten clones account for 0.65% to 0.95% of the sample. The data were also submitted as part of a second study, on T cells of mothers and their children.

The specimen sequenced was blood. Receptor source: a girl between 2 and 10 years old in good health.

The CDR3, as DNA: TGTGCCAGCAGCGCCAACGCGGGGGTCCGTATTAATTCACCCCTCCACTTT. Translated: CASSANAGVRINSPLHF. V usage is TRBV9 and J usage is TRBJ1-6, with D maybe TRBD1 (5 bases). Trimming removed 3 bases from V and 6 bases from J, with 19 bases in between. The CDR3 consists of 17 residues. Per germline, CDR1 SGDLS and CDR2 YYNGEE.

This rearrangement joins TRBV11-2 to TRBJ2-1; 8 bases line up with TRBD1. The ends lost 4 bases at V and 7 bases at J; junction bases unmatched: 9. The CDR3 is 15 amino acids. Germline V gene lookup returns CDR1 SGHAT and CDR2 FQNNGV. The CDR3 loop reads CASSSRQGIWNEQFF. CDR3 nucleotide sequence: TGTGCCAGCAGCTCTAGACAGGGGATATGGAATGAGCAGTTCTTC. The variable domain in full, with the rest retrieved from reference TRBV11-2 and TRBJ2-1, is EAGVAQSPRYKIIEKRQSVAFWCNPISGHATLYWYQQILGQGPKLLIQFQNNGVVDDSQLPKDRFSAERLKGVDSTLKIQPAKLEDSAVYLCASSSRQGIWNEQFFGPGTRLTVL.

CDR3 region: CASSLYSTGRDTQYF. Written as DNA, the CDR3 is TGCGCCAGCAGCCTGTATTCTACAGGGAGAGATACGCAGTATTTT. The V call is TRBV5-1, the J call TRBJ2-3; D possibly corresponds to TRBD1 (6 bases). The CDR3 has 15 amino acids. Per the germline V gene, CDR1 is SGHRS and CDR2 is YFSETQ. The V gene lost 4 bases and the J gene lost 5 bases, with 17 bases spanning the gap.

The rearrangement joins TRBV12-3 or TRBV12-4 to TRBJ1-2, with 10 bases aligning to TRBD1. V dropped 3 bases and J dropped 1; count of bases not matched to a gene: 2. The CDR3 loop spans 15 amino acids. The CDR3 coding sequence is TGTGCCAGCAGTTTCTGGGACAGGGGTAACTATGGCTACACCTTC. Translated, it gives CASSFWDRGNYGYTF.

This clonotype was found many times. The chain carries TRBV20-1 and TRBJ2-5, with 8 bases fitting TRBD2. The junction had 8 bases not matched to a gene; V was cut back by 0 bases and J by 5 bases. This CDR3 region has 15 residues. Germline lookup yields CDR1 DFQATT and CDR2 SNEGSKA (reference sequence). The CDR3 DNA reads as TGCAGTGCTAGAGATGCGTCGGGGGGGCTGGAGACCCAGTACTTC. This codes for CSARDASGGLETQYF.

The chain recombines TRBV6-2 or TRBV6-3 with TRBJ2-6; possibly TRBD2 for D (6 bases). The V and J ends lost 8 bases and 4 bases respectively, with 18 bases between them. The germline gives CDR1 MNHEY, CDR2 SVGEGT. The CDR3 is 16 residues long. The CDR3 region has the DNA TGTGCCAGCGGACTACACGGTTTGGAAGGGGCCAACGTCCTGACTTTC. Translation: CASGLHGLEGANVLTF.

This chain links TRBV12-3 or TRBV12-4 with TRBJ2-6, with 16 bases matching TRBD2. Trimming cost V 5 bases and J 2 bases; bases outside gene matches: 0. This CDR3 is built from 17 residues. CDR3 coding DNA: TGTGCCAGCAGTGGGACTAGCGGGGGGGCTGGGGCCAACGTCCTGACTTTC. Amino acids: CASSGTSGGAGANVLTF.

The chain has TRBV4-1 and TRBJ2-1; D ambiguous. This CDR3 spans 14 amino acids. Trimming took off 3 bases at V and 4 bases at J, with 10 bases between the two ends. In germline, CDR1 is MGHRA, CDR2 YSYEKL. CDR3 residues: CASSHLESYNEQFF. As DNA, the CDR3 is TGCGCCAGCAGCCACTTAGAATCTTACAATGAGCAGTTCTTC.

This clonotype has only one observation. This chain uses TRBV19 with TRBJ2-1, with 12 positions matching TRBD2. This CDR3 has 17 amino acids. Germline V gene data show CDR1 as LNHDA and CDR2 as SQIVND (reference sequence). V dropped 2 bases and J dropped 9; count of bases not matched to a gene: 11. CDR3 sequence: CASSIPYGLAGWGEQFF. The CDR3 region has the DNA TGTGCCAGTAGTATACCTTACGGACTAGCGGGGTGGGGTGAGCAGTTCTTC.

This clonotype was recorded a few times. The chain links TRBV2 to TRBJ1-3, with D uncertain. CDR1 is SNHLY and CDR2 is FYNNEI in the germline V gene. CDR3 length equals 17 residues. V was pared by 0 bases and J by 0 bases, with 12 bases between. The CDR3 here is CASSEALRDFSGNTIYF. CDR3 nucleotide sequence: TGTGCCAGCAGTGAAGCGCTTCGGGATTTCTCTGGAAACACCATATATTTT.

Only a few counts were recorded for this clonotype. The chain combines TRBV4-3 with TRBJ2-5; tentatively, D is TRBD2 (6 bases). Germline loops: CDR1 LGHNA, CDR2 YSLEER. The CDR3 sequence is 15 residues long. V lost 0 bases to trimming and J lost 3 bases, with 11 bases between them. CDR3 sequence reads: CASSQDRLVEETQYF. For the CDR3, the DNA is TGCGCCAGCAGCCAAGATAGACTAGTGGAAGAGACCCAGTACTTC.

The genes are TRBV6-2 or TRBV6-3 and TRBJ1-6, with D uncertain. V was cut by 4 bases and J by 9 bases, with 22 bases left in between. This CDR3 spans 17 amino acids. Germline values: CDR1 MNHEY, CDR2 SVGEGT. The CDR3 nucleotides are TGTGCCAGCAGTTCCGCGATGGTACAAACGATTAGTTCACCCCTCCACTTT. This sequence encodes CASSSAMVQTISSPLHF.

There are a few counts of this clonotype. This chain links TRBV20-1 with TRBJ2-5, with 7 bases identical to TRBD2. Germline lookup yields CDR1 DFQATT and CDR2 SNEGSKA (reference sequence). Trimming removed 8 bases from V and 4 bases from J; junction bases left unmatched: 4. The length of the CDR3 is 11 residues. The CDR3 DNA is TGCAGTATGTGGGGGGGAGAGACCCAGTACTTC. As protein: CSMWGGETQYF.

The rearrangement links TRBV5-1 to TRBJ2-5; 8 bases are a match to TRBD2. This CDR3 contains 16 residues. V shed 2 bases and J 1 base; nucleotides not matched to a gene: 7. CDR1 SGHRS and CDR2 YFSETQ come from the germline V gene. This chain's CDR3 is CASSFQAGEVQETQYF. DNA for the CDR3: TGCGCCAGCAGCTTTCAAGCGGGGGAGGTCCAAGAGACCCAGTACTTC.

This clonotype has a handful of counts. The V call is TRBV5-1, the J call TRBJ2-5; the D gene is possibly TRBD2 (6 bases). This CDR3 has 13 residues. The ends were cut back, 4 bases at V and 9 bases at J, with 16 bases in the middle. Germline CDR1 reads SGHRS; CDR2 reads YFSETQ. CDR3 bases: TGCGCCAGCAGCCCCACGGTACCGGGGGCCCAGTACTTC. Protein: CASSPTVPGAQYF.

This clonotype was recorded only once. V gene TRBV20-1 combines with J gene TRBJ2-5; D ambiguous. Germline values: CDR1 DFQATT, CDR2 SNEGSKA (reference sequence). The CDR3 is 12 residues long. V dropped 0 bases and J dropped 5 bases, with 7 bases sitting between them. In nucleotides, the CDR3 is TGCAGTGCTAGAGATGTAAGGGAGACCCAGTACTTC. Translated, it gives CSARDVRETQYF.

This clonotype was picked up a small number of times. J is TRBJ1-2 and V is TRBV7-9, with TRBD1 identical over 8 bases. CDR1 is SEHNR and CDR2 is FQNEAQ in the germline V gene (reference sequence). The CDR3 spans 15 residues. With V trimmed by 5 bases and J by 1 base, 6 bases remained unmatched. Here the CDR3 reads CASSSRQGFNYGYTF. The CDR3 DNA reads TGTGCCAGCAGCAGCCGACAGGGGTTTAACTATGGCTACACCTTC.

The chain links TRBV4-1 to TRBJ2-3; D is undetermined. V lost 0 bases and J 7 bases, leaving 17 bases between the germline ends. Germline loops: CDR1 MGHRA, CDR2 YSYEKL. The CDR3 runs to 16 residues. This chain's CDR3 is CASSQEPSQFRNTQYF. The CDR3 coding sequence is TGCGCCAGCAGCCAAGAGCCATCTCAGTTCAGGAATACGCAGTATTTT.

The V gene is TRBV5-1, the J gene TRBJ2-5; D is perhaps TRBD2 (5 bases). TRBJ2-1 matches the DNA end more closely, so the J call is doubtful. This CDR3 has 14 amino acids. Germline V gene lookup returns CDR1 SGHRS and CDR2 YFSETQ. CDR3 region: CASSLGSSTDEQFF. The CDR3 DNA is TGCGCCAGCAGTCTGGGGAGTAGCACAGATGAGCAGTTCTTC.

This clonotype was observed a handful of times. V usage is TRBV29-1 and J usage is TRBJ2-4, with TRBD1 identical over 9 bases. The germline CDR1 and CDR2 sequences are SQVTM and ANQGSEA. The CDR3 sequence is 16 residues long. The trim removed 6 bases at V and 1 base at J, leaving 10 bases unmatched. CDR3: CSVVSQGATAKNIQYF. The CDR3 coding sequence is TGCAGCGTGGTCTCACAGGGGGCAACGGCCAAAAACATTCAGTACTTC.

With respect to this clonotype: A junction boundary mismatches the germline segment, possibly from a read error. The chain has TRBV19 and TRBJ2-3, with D possibly TRBD2 on 5 matching bases. CDR1 is LNHDA and CDR2 is SQIVND in the germline V gene (reference sequence). This CDR3 contains 15 residues. The CDR3 nucleotides read TGTACCAGTAGTCGCCGGGAAAGCCAACCAGATACGCAGTATTTT. As protein: CTSSRRESQPDTQYF.

This chain joins TRBV2 and TRBJ2-3; D is uncertain. CDR1 is SNHLY and CDR2 is FYNNEI in the germline V gene. V was cut by 3 bases and J by 5 bases, with 9 bases left in between. The CDR3 sequence is 13 residues long. In DNA, the CDR3 is TGTGCCAGCAGTGAGACGGTTGAAGATACGCAGTATTTT. Encoded protein: CASSETVEDTQYF.

J is TRBJ2-7 and V is TRBV10-3, with unresolved D. The CDR3 runs to 16 residues. The V end lost 4 bases, the J end lost 1 base, and 17 bases lay between the germline ends. Germline V CDR1 and CDR2: ENHRY, SYGVKD. CDR3 region: CAISVAPAAPSYEQYF. The DNA of the CDR3 is TGTGCCATCAGTGTCGCCCCAGCAGCCCCTTCCTACGAGCAGTACTTC.

This chain uses TRBV4-1 with TRBJ2-7; 7 bases are a match to TRBD2. Germline V gene sequence: CDR1 MGHRA, CDR2 YSYEKL. The CDR3 runs 18 residues. Losses at the gene ends were 1 base for V and 0 bases for J; bases not matched to a gene: 12. CDR3 nucleotides: TGCGCCAGCAGCCAAGTAGTAATCGGGAGGTCCAGCTCCTACGAGCAGTACTTC. This codes for CASSQVVIGRSSSYEQYF.

The chain combines TRBV20-1 with TRBJ2-2; D is possibly TRBD1 or TRBD2 (5 bases each). Germline V gives CDR1 DFQATT, CDR2 SNEGSKA (reference sequence). Trimming took off 6 bases at V and 0 bases at J, with 11 bases between the two ends. The CDR3 has 14 amino acids. The CDR3 DNA reads TGCAGTGCCGTCGGGACGCCGAACACCGGGGAGCTGTTTTTT. Translation: CSAVGTPNTGELFF.

This clonotype has only a few counts. The chain combines TRBV2 with TRBJ2-5, with D perhaps matching TRBD1 or TRBD2 (5 bases each). V was pared by 6 bases and J by 0 bases, with 11 bases between. The CDR3 has 14 residues. Per germline, CDR1 SNHLY and CDR2 FYNNEI. In nucleotides, the CDR3 is TGTGCCAGCAGCTCGGGACGGAACCAAGAGACCCAGTACTTC. It yields the protein CASSSGRNQETQYF. The full variable domain, its missing parts supplied by reference TRBV2 and TRBJ2-5, is EPEVTQTPSHQVTQMGQEVILRCVPISNHLYFYWYRQILGQKVEFLVSFYNNEISEKSEIFDDQFSVERPDGSNFTLKIRSTKLEDSAMYFCASSSGRNQETQYFGPGTRLLVL.

This clonotype appeared a few times. The chain carries TRBV12-3 or TRBV12-4 and TRBJ2-5; D unresolved. This CDR3 is 14 amino acids long. V shed 1 base and J shed 7 bases, with 13 bases lying between them. In DNA, the CDR3 is TGTGCCAGCAGTTTAGAGGGCCTCTACGGGACCCAGTACTTC. Translated: CASSLEGLYGTQYF.

A remark on this clonotype: One end of the junction is discordant with germline, which a read error may explain. The chain is built from TRBV7-7 and TRBJ2-5; D remains unclear. The CDR3 runs 13 residues. Germline V gene data show CDR1 as SSHAT and CDR2 as FNYEAQ (reference sequence). CDR3 sequence: CASSLDQFETQYF. The DNA for the CDR3 is TGTGCTAGCAGCTTAGATCAGTTCGAGACCCAGTACTTC.

The chain links TRBV4-1 to TRBJ2-1, with 12 bases lining up with TRBD2. Germline CDR1 MGHRA, CDR2 YSYEKL. The V gene end was trimmed by 1 base and the J gene end by 10 bases; junction bases not matched to a gene: 8. CDR3 length: 16 residues. CDR3 sequence: CASSQVLAGGPGEQFF. In DNA form, the CDR3 reads TGCGCCAGCAGCCAAGTCCTAGCGGGAGGGCCTGGAGAGCAGTTCTTC.